The 15 T cell receptor beta chains below come from one sample, sequenced in a study of PD-1 blockade in mismatch repair-deficient tumors. Sequencing used immunoSEQ multiplex PCR; TCRdb keeps in-frame clones, though not all of them. The sample holds under 20,000 clones, about 80% seen once. Sequenced material: PBMCs, taken 4 weeks after starting pembrolizumab. Receptors originate from an adult with mismatch repair-deficient cancer.

The V gene is TRBV19, the J gene TRBJ2-3; possibly TRBD1 for D (6 bases). The V end was cut by 4 bases, the J end by 6 bases, with 17 bases between. The CDR3 is 15 residues long. Germline V gene lookup returns CDR1 LNHDA and CDR2 SQIVND (reference sequence). The CDR3 bases are TGTGCCAGTAGTAATCCCCGTTACCAGGGGGATACGCAGTATTTT. Translating gives CASSNPRYQGDTQYF.

The chain is built from TRBV7-2 and TRBJ2-1; TRBD2 matches 7 bases. The V gene's germline CDR1 is SGHTA and CDR2 FQGNSA. Trimming cost V 3 bases and J 0 bases; bases outside gene matches: 2. This CDR3 contains 15 residues. DNA of the CDR3: TGTGCCAGCAGCTTCTCTAGCGGCTCCTACAATGAGCAGTTCTTC. This translates into CASSFSSGSYNEQFF.

This clone was found a few times. The chain joins TRBV27 to TRBJ2-7; weak D call: TRBD1 (6 bases). CDR1 and CDR2 from the germline V gene are MNHEY and SMNVEV (reference sequence). This CDR3 region has 14 residues. V was trimmed by 3 bases and J by 6 bases, leaving 15 bases between them. This CDR3 is CASSLSGQISEQYF. In nucleotides, the CDR3 is TGTGCCAGCAGTTTGAGCGGACAGATCAGCGAGCAGTACTTC.

The table lists this clone with a count of one. The chain combines TRBV5-4 with TRBJ2-5, with 9 bases aligning to TRBD2. The CDR3 runs to 16 residues. Per germline, CDR1 SGHNT and CDR2 YYREEE (reference sequence). The V gene end was trimmed by 4 bases and the J gene end by 4 bases; junction bases not matched to a gene: 11. The CDR3 region is CASSPASSGIGETQYF. The CDR3 nucleotides read TGTGCCAGCAGCCCCGCCTCTAGCGGGATAGGAGAGACCCAGTACTTC. The full variable domain, in which reference TRBV5-4 and TRBJ2-5 provide the parts outside the CDR3, is ETGVTQSPTHLIKTRGQQVTLRCSSQSGHNTVSWYQQALGQGPQFIFQYYREEENGRGNFPPRFSGLQFPNYSSELNVNALELDDSALYLCASSPASSGIGETQYFGPGTRLLVL.

This clone appeared a few times. V usage is TRBV6-4 and J usage is TRBJ1-2; 11 bases fit TRBD1. CDR3 length: 15 residues. V lost 3 bases to trimming and J lost 7 bases; unmatched junction nucleotides: 7. In germline, CDR1 is MRHNA, CDR2 SNTAGT. CDR3 sequence: CASSETGQGVGGYTF. CDR3 DNA: TGTGCCAGCAGTGAAACGGGACAGGGGGTCGGTGGCTACACCTTC.

The chain employs TRBV7-8 and TRBJ2-3; 12 positions match TRBD1. Germline lookup yields CDR1 SGHVS and CDR2 FQNEAQ. This CDR3 region has 17 residues. Trimming cost V 10 bases and J 0 bases; bases outside gene matches: 11. The CDR3 loop is CATSGQGASSSTDTQYF. The CDR3 nucleotides read TGTGCCACCTCGGGACAGGGGGCCTCCTCTAGCACAGATACGCAGTATTTT. Combining the CDR3 with reference TRBV7-8 and TRBJ2-3 gives the whole variable domain GAGVSQSPRYKVAKRGQDVALRCDPISGHVSLFWYQQALGQGPEFLTYFQNEAQLDKSGLPSDRFFAERPEGSVSTLKIQRTQQEDSAVYLCATSGQGASSSTDTQYFGPGTRLTVL.

This clone occurred once. The CDR3, as DNA: TGTGCCAGTAGTATAGTATGGAGGGCTCAGGACACTGAAGCTTTCTTT. Translated: CASSIVWRAQDTEAFF. This chain joins TRBV19 and TRBJ1-1; D is uncertain. The germline gives CDR1 LNHDA, CDR2 SQIVND (reference sequence). CDR3 length equals 16 residues. Trimming shortened V by 1 base and J by 3 bases, and 15 bases separated the two germline ends.

The genes are TRBV19 and TRBJ1-4, with TRBD1 matching 9 bases. With V trimmed by 5 bases and J by 7 bases, 8 bases remained unmatched. From germline, CDR1 is LNHDA and CDR2 SQIVND (reference sequence). This CDR3 is built from 15 residues. The CDR3 DNA reads TGTGCCAGTAGTTATACAGGGGGCCCAGGTGAAAAACTGTTTTTT. As protein: CASSYTGGPGEKLFF.

This clone was seen just once. V and J are TRBV14 and TRBJ2-2, with TRBD1 matching over 8 bases. The CDR3 is 15 residues long. From germline, CDR1 is SGHDN and CDR2 FVKESK. Trimming cost V 4 bases and J 6 bases; bases outside gene matches: 7. CDR3 region: CASSPDRGYAGELFF. DNA of the CDR3: TGTGCCAGCAGCCCAGACAGGGGTTACGCCGGGGAGCTGTTTTTT. Full variable domain (missing parts from reference TRBV14 and TRBJ2-2): EAGVTQFPSHSVIEKGQTVTLRCDPISGHDNLYWYRRVMGKEIKFLLHFVKESKQDESGMPNNRFLAERTGGTYSTLKVQPAELEDSGVYFCASSPDRGYAGELFFGEGSRLTVL.

The V call is TRBV28, the J call TRBJ1-1, with TRBD1 as a possible D gene (5 bases). The V gene lost 6 bases and the J gene lost 7 bases, with 18 bases spanning the gap. This CDR3 is built from 14 residues. CDR1 is MDHEN, CDR2 SYDVKM, per germline. The CDR3 sequence is CASRPPGGGNEAFF. CDR3 nucleotides: TGTGCCAGCAGACCCCCGGGGGGAGGTAATGAAGCTTTCTTT. The whole variable domain, remainder taken from reference TRBV28 and TRBJ1-1, is DVKVTQSSRYLVKRTGEKVFLECVQDMDHENMFWYRQDPGLGLRLIYFSYDVKMKEKGDIPEGYSVSREKKERFSLILESASTNQTSMYLCASRPPGGGNEAFFGQGTRLTVV.

The chain employs TRBV19 and TRBJ2-2, with D perhaps matching TRBD1 (5 bases). The CDR3 is made up of 14 amino acids. Germline CDR1 is LNHDA and CDR2 is SQIVND (reference sequence). Trimming stripped 5 bases from V and 5 bases from J, with 12 bases between. In DNA, the CDR3 is TGTGCCAGTAGTGATCCAGGGCGGACCGGGGAGCTGTTTTTT. This sequence encodes CASSDPGRTGELFF.

This chain connects TRBV7-3 to TRBJ2-5; 11 bases agree with TRBD2. Germline V gene lookup returns CDR1 SGHTA and CDR2 FQGTGA. J was trimmed by 5 bases and V by 0 bases; bases with no gene match: 8. The CDR3 extends over 17 amino acids. The CDR3: CASSLTPGIAGGETQYF. CDR3 DNA: TGTGCCAGCAGCTTAACCCCCGGGATAGCGGGAGGGGAGACCCAGTACTTC.

The chain is built from TRBV28 and TRBJ1-4; 7 bases line up with TRBD1. Per germline, CDR1 MDHEN and CDR2 SYDVKM. V was pared by 3 bases and J by 8 bases, with 3 bases of the junction left unmatched. The CDR3 consists of 13 residues. DNA of the CDR3: TGTGCCAGCAGTTTTCAGGGACAGGAAAAACTGTTTTTT. This sequence encodes CASSFQGQEKLFF.

This clone occurred a few times. This chain joins TRBV5-1 and TRBJ2-7; maybe TRBD1 (6 bases). CDR1 is SGHRS and CDR2 is YFSETQ in the germline V gene. This CDR3 comprises 12 residues. The germline V and J ends were trimmed by 3 bases and 6 bases, with 10 bases remaining between them. The CDR3 here is CASSSGQREQYF. CDR3 DNA sequence: TGCGCCAGCAGCTCTGGACAGCGCGAGCAGTACTTC.

This clone was seen a single time. The V gene is TRBV9, the J gene TRBJ1-5; a weak D match, TRBD1 (5 bases). CDR1 is SGDLS, CDR2 YYNGEE, per germline. This CDR3 region has 15 residues. Between the trimmed V and J ends, which lost 0 bases and 0 bases, there was a span of 7 bases. CDR3 nucleotides: TGTGCCAGCAGCGTAGCAGGGCATAGCAATCAGCCCCAGCATTTT. Its translation: CASSVAGHSNQPQHF.